This T cell receptor (beta chain) was sequenced for a study of T cell responses to AZD1222 COVID-19 vaccine. Some clones are missing from TCRdb's copy, which holds only in-frame ones; the method was immunoSEQ multiplex PCR. Of 95,000 to 150,000 clones detected, about 90% appear once; the ten largest clones hold approximately 10%. From germline, CDR1 is SGHNT and CDR2 YYREEE (reference sequence). V lost 5 bases to trimming and J lost 6 bases, with 12 bases between them. The CDR3 runs 13 residues. This sequence originates from an adult in good health. The chain uses TRBV5-4 and TRBJ2-1, with TRBD2 as a possible D gene (5 bases). Source: peripheral blood, taken on day 0 of AZD1222 vaccination. As DNA, the CDR3 is TGTGCCAGCAGGCTAGCCCTCGTCAATGAGCAGTTCTTC. This codes for CASRLALVNEQFF.